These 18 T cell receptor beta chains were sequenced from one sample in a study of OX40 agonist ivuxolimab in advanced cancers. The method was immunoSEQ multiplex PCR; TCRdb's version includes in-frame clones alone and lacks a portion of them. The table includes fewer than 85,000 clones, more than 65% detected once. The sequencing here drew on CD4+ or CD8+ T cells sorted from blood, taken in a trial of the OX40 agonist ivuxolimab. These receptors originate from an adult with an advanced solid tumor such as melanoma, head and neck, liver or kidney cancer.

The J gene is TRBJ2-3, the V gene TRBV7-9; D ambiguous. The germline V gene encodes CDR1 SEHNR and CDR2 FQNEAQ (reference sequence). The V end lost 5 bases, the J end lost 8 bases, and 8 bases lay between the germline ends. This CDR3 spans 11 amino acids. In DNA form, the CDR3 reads TGTGCCAGCAGCCCGCAGGTTACGCAGTATTTT. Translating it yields CASSPQVTQYF.

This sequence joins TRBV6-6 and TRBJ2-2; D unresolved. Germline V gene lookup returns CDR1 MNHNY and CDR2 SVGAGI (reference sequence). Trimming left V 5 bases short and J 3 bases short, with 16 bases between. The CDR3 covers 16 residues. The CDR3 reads CASSPQPRWDTGELFF. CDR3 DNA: TGTGCCAGCAGTCCACAACCCCGTTGGGACACCGGGGAGCTGTTTTTT.

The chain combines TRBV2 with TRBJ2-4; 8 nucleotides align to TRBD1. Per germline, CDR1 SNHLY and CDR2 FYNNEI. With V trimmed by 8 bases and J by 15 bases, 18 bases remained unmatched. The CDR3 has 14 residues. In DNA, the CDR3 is TGTGCCAGCTCCCCTGGGGGGACAGGAGGTAATAGGTACTTC. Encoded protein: CASSPGGTGGNRYF.

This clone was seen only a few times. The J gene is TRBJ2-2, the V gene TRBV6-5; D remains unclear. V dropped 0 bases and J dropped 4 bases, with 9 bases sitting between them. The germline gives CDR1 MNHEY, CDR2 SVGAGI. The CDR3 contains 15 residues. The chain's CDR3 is CASSYSGFSTGELFF. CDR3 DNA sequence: TGTGCCAGCAGTTACTCAGGGTTTAGCACCGGGGAGCTGTTTTTT.

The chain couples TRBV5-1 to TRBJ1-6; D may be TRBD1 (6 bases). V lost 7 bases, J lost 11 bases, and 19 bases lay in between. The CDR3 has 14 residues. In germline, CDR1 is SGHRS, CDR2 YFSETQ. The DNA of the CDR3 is TGCGCCAGCGGCCTTCAGGGGCCGCCTGCACCCCTCCACTTT. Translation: CASGLQGPPAPLHF.

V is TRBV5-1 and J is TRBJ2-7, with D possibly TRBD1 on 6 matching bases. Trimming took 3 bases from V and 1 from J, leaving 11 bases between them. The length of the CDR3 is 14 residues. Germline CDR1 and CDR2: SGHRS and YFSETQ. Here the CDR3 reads CASSSSGQSYEQYF. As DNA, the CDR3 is TGCGCCAGCAGCTCCTCAGGACAGTCCTACGAGCAGTACTTC.

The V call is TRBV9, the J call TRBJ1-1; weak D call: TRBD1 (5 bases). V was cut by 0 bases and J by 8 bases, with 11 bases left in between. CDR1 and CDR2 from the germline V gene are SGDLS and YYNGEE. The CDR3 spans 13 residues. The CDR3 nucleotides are TGTGCCAGCAGCGTAGAAGAAGACAGCGAAGCTTTCTTT. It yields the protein CASSVEEDSEAFF.

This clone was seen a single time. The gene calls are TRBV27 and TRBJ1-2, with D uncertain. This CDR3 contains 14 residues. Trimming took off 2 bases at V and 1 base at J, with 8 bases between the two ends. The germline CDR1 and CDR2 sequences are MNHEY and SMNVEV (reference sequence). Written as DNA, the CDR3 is TGTGCCAGCAGTTTAACGACTGATAACTATGGCTACACCTTC. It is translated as CASSLTTDNYGYTF.

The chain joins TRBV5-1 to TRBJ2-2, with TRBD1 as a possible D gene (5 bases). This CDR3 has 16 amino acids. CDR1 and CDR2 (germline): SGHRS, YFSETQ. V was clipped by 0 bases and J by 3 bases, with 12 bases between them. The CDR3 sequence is CASSLEGRFDTGELFF. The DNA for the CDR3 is TGCGCCAGCAGCTTGGAGGGGCGATTTGACACCGGGGAGCTGTTTTTT.

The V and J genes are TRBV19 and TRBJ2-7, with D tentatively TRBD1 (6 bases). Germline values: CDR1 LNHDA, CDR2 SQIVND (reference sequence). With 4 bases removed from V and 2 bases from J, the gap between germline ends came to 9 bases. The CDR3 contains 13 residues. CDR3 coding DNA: TGTGCCAGTAGTAGGGGGCTGGCCTACGAGCAGTACTTC. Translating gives CASSRGLAYEQYF.

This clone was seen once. DNA for the CDR3: TGTGCCAGTAGTATGAACATGGGAGGCACTGAAGCTTTCTTT. This translates into CASSMNMGGTEAFF. V and J are TRBV19 and TRBJ1-1; D remains ambiguous. Trimming took off 3 bases at V and 4 bases at J, with 12 bases between the two ends. The CDR3 sequence is 14 residues long. Germline V gene sequence: CDR1 LNHDA, CDR2 SQIVND (reference sequence).

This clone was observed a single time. CDR3 protein: CASSQWVWASGENTGELFF. As DNA, the CDR3 is TGCGCCAGCAGCCAATGGGTCTGGGCTAGCGGGGAGAACACCGGGGAGCTGTTTTTT. V is TRBV4-3 and J is TRBJ2-2; 9 positions match TRBD2. Germline values: CDR1 LGHNA, CDR2 YSLEER. This CDR3 comprises 19 residues. The V and J ends lost 2 bases and 1 base, in that order; junction bases with no gene match: 11.

The CDR3 DNA reads TGTGCCAGCTCACCACCTTCGGGGGACGGCTACACCTTC. It translates to CASSPPSGDGYTF. The chain uses TRBV18 and TRBJ1-2, with D possibly matching TRBD1 (5 bases). The CDR3 sequence is 13 residues long. The ends were cut back, 0 bases at V and 8 bases at J, with 10 bases in the middle. Per germline, CDR1 KGHSH and CDR2 LQKENI.

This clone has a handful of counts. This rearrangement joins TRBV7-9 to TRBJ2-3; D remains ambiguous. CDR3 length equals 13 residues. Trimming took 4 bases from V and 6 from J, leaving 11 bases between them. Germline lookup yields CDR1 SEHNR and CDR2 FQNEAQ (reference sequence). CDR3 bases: TGTGCCAGCAGCTCGCCGAGCCCGGATACGCAGTATTTT. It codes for CASSSPSPDTQYF.

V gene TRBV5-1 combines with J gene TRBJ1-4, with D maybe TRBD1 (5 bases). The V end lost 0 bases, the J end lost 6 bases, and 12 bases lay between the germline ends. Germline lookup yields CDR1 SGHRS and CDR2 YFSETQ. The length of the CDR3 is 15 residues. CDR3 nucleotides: TGCGCCAGCAGCTTGGACGTCAGGGTCCATGAAAAACTGTTTTTT. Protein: CASSLDVRVHEKLFF.

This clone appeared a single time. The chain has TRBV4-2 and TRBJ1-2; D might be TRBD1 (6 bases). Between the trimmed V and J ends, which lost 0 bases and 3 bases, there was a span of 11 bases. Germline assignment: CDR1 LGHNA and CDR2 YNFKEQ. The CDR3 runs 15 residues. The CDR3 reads CASSQERAGDYGYTF. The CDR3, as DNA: TGTGCCAGCAGCCAAGAGAGGGCAGGGGACTATGGCTACACCTTC.

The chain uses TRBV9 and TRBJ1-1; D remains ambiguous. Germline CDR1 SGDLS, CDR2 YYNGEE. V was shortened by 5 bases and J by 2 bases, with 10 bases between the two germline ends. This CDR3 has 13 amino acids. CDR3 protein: CASSIRRNTEAFF. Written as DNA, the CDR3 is TGTGCCAGCAGTATACGGAGAAACACTGAAGCTTTCTTT.

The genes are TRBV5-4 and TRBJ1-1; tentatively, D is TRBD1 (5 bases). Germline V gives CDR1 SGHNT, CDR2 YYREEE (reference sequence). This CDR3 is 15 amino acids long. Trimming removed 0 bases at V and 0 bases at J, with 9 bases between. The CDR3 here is CASSLEGLMNTEAFF. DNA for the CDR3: TGTGCCAGCAGCTTGGAGGGGCTGATGAACACTGAAGCTTTCTTT.